This T cell receptor (beta chain) stems from a study of blood T cell repertoires in COVID-19. The table came from immunoSEQ multiplex PCR; TCRdb's copy has only in-frame clones and leaves some out. The data hold 80,000 or so clones, with 75% to 85% observed a single time. The CDR3 is made up of 13 amino acids. The germline gives CDR1 MNHEY, CDR2 SMNVEV (reference sequence). The germline V and J ends were trimmed by 3 bases and 8 bases, with 13 bases remaining between them. The receptor comes from a woman in her seventies with acute or convalescent COVID-19. V and J are TRBV27 and TRBJ1-2, with D possibly TRBD1 on 5 matching bases. Sequencing used peripheral blood. This CDR3 is CASSFLPQGGYTF. CDR3 DNA sequence: TGTGCCAGCAGTTTTCTCCCGCAGGGCGGCTACACCTTC.